This TCR beta chain is from a study of blood T cell repertoires in COVID-19. The overall study: Sources were T cells, B-cell-depleted T cells, or PBMCs; the material itself was cDNA or gDNA.

The assay was immunoSEQ multiplex PCR, and TCRdb's table has in-frame clones only and misses some. The sample comprises just over 60,000 clones, roughly 84% of which are singletons, and roughly 20% rests with the top ten. Only a few counts were recorded for this clone. The V gene lost 4 bases and the J gene lost 0 bases, with 5 bases spanning the gap. The germline CDR1 and CDR2 sequences are SGDLS and YYNGEE. There are 13 residues in the CDR3. The chain couples TRBV9 to TRBJ1-3; D gene ambiguous. Sequencing was done on a sample of peripheral blood. This receptor was identified in a woman older than 75 with active or convalescent COVID-19. The CDR3 coding sequence is TGTGCCAGCAGCCATAGCTCTGGAAACACCATATATTTT. Translated: CASSHSSGNTIYF.